Sequencing of this T cell receptor (beta chain) was carried out in a study of T cells in localized non-small cell lung cancer. Overall study results and limits: Uninvolved adjacent lung had higher T cell clonality than tumor and all other tissues. Heterogeneity stays possible, as sequencing covered only one tumor region. Adjacent lung was found to contain a median approximately 52 of the top 100 tumor clones.

Harvested at least 2 cm beyond the tumor margin, adjacent lung showed no atypia. Germline-derived CDR1 and CDR2 are SGHNT and YENEEA. This CDR3 contains 14 residues. Trimming left V 7 bases short and J 0 bases short, with 13 bases between. For this clone: What it binds is unknown.

The data were produced by immunoSEQ multiplex PCR, yet TCRdb's version contains in-frame clones alone and is incomplete. The sample consists of about 1,000 clones, over 20% of them appearing once. Sequencing used normal lung tissue next to the tumor, obtained before any cancer treatment. This receptor was identified in a male donor aged 60 or over with stage III lung adenocarcinoma. V and J are TRBV11-3 and TRBJ2-7; D possibly matches TRBD1 or TRBD2 (5 bases each). The CDR3 reads CASTLGVGSYEQYF. The CDR3, as DNA: TGTGCCAGCACCTTGGGGGTAGGCTCCTACGAGCAGTACTTC.